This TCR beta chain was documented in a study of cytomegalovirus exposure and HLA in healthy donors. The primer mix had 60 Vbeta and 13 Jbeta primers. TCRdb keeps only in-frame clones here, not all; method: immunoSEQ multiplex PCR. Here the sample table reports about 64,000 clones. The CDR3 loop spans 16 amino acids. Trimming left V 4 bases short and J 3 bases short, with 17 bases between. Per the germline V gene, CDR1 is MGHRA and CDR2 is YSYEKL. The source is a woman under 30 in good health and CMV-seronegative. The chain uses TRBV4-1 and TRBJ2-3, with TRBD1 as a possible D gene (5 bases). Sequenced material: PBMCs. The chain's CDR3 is CASSRTWLEKTDTQYF. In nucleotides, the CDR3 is TGCGCCAGCAGCCGGACATGGCTGGAGAAAACAGATACGCAGTATTTT.